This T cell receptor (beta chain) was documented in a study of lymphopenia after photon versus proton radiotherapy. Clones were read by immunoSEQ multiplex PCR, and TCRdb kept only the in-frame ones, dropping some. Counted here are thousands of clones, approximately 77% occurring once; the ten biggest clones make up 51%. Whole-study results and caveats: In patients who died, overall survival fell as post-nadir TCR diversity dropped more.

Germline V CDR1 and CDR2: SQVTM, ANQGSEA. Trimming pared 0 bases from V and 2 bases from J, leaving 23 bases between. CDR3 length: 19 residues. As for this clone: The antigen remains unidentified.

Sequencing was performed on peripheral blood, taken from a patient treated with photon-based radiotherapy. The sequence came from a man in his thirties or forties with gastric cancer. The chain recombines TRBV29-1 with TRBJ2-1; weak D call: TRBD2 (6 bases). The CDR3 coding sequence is TGCAGCGTTGAAGATCAAGAGGGCGTGGAGGGTTGGGCCTACAATGAGCAGTTCTTC. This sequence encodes CSVEDQEGVEGWAYNEQFF.